The TCR beta chain described here comes from a study of blood T cell repertoires in COVID-19. Background on the study: There were acute and convalescent COVID-19 samples, and they came from the United States, Italy and Spain.

V dropped 1 base and J dropped 3 bases, with 7 bases sitting between them. The CDR3 totals 13 residues. CDR1 SGHTA and CDR2 FQGNSA come from the germline V gene. Per the original data handling: Estimation of nucleated cell counts relied on the amplification of reference gene primers. Sequenced by immunoSEQ multiplex PCR; TCRdb stores in-frame clones only, minus some. The V and J calls and clone size were taken over from that table, and D and trimming were inferred from the DNA. The table lists fewer than 150,000 clones, more than 80% of them singletons, with approximately 4.5% in the top ten. The specimen was peripheral blood. The chain has TRBV7-2 and TRBJ2-7; D is undetermined. The receptor's source is a woman between 45 and 60 years old with acute or convalescent COVID-19. This CDR3 reads CASSLEARYEQYF. Written as DNA, the CDR3 is TGTGCCAGCAGCTTAGAAGCGCGCTACGAGCAGTACTTC.